This TCR beta chain was sequenced for a study of cytomegalovirus exposure and HLA in healthy donors. Study details: There were 350 to 450 genotyped donors. Of these, roughly 82% fell in the genetic ancestry cluster associated with self-reported Caucasian donors.

Of note for this clone: The antigen remains unidentified.

General observations from the study: An analysis was carried out later, and it reportedly showed fewer N-insertions in an Asian-associated ancestry cluster than the 666-donor mean. Earlier analysis yielded a pattern in which most TCR beta V segments were productive about 87% or about 30% of the time. Specificity for CMV antigens was confirmed in vitro for a few of the CMV-associated chains.

From germline, CDR1 is MGHDK and CDR2 SYGVNS. Trimming took off 0 bases at V and 2 bases at J, with 8 bases between the two ends. The CDR3 length is 14 residues. PCR amplification relied on 60 Vbeta primers (plus 13 Jbeta primers). Method: immunoSEQ multiplex PCR; TCRdb's copy keeps in-frame clones and lacks some. Here the sample spans some 13,000 clones, around 58% being singletons. The sequence derives from a woman aged 45-59 years in good health and CMV-seropositive. Sequences were obtained from PBMCs. J is TRBJ2-7 and V is TRBV25-1; D unclear. The CDR3: CASSEYSGTYEQYF. CDR3 coding DNA: TGTGCCAGCAGTGAATATTCGGGTACCTACGAGCAGTACTTC.